This T cell receptor (beta chain) was recovered during a study of tumor and adjacent non-tumor tissue in lung cancer. The overall study: Each sample yielded about 4.17 million productive TCRbeta reads on average. Overall study results and limits: Tumor tissue had significantly higher TCR diversity than normal lung.

Comments on this clonotype: Its antigen is not known.

A modified ARM-PCR protocol with three rounds of nested PCR amplified TCRbeta. TCRdb re-analysed the multiplex PCR reads in MiXCR, keeping a single row per CDR3 protein. The table has under 150,000 distinct CDR3 sequences, roughly 66% seen once; the top ten hold 18%. CDR1 and CDR2 from the germline V gene are MNHNY and SVGAGI (reference sequence). CDR3 length equals 16 residues. The V gene end was trimmed by 7 bases and the J gene end by 2 bases; junction bases not matched to a gene: 10. No cell sorting was done before RNA was extracted from the tissue. V gene TRBV6-6 combines with J gene TRBJ2-1; TRBD2 aligns across 8 bases. The sequence was collected from a man aged 55 to 69 with small cell lung cancer. The sample comprised lung tumor tissue. In DNA, the CDR3 is TGTGCCAGCATAAGGGGGGCGGGAGGCACCTACAATGAGCAGTTCTTC. As protein: CASIRGAGGTYNEQFF.